These 15 T cell receptor beta chains were all obtained from the same sample, sequenced in a study of T cells after posttransplantation cyclophosphamide. The data were produced by immunoSEQ multiplex PCR, yet TCRdb's version contains in-frame clones alone and is incomplete. The sample has some 3,100 clones, around 85% seen once; the top ten hold about 7.6%. A marrow graft followed busulfan-fludarabine conditioning, with cyclophosphamide on days +3 and +4. Sequencing was performed on PBMCs, taken after allogeneic stem cell transplant with posttransplant cyclophosphamide. These receptors all come from a female patient in her 50s who received an allogeneic stem cell transplant from an unrelated donor, was CMV-positive, and had acute and chronic GVHD. Part of the T cell pool may stem from the graft donor.

CDR3 in amino acids: CASSPRQASDGYTF. The CDR3 DNA reads as TGCGCCAGCAGCCCCAGACAGGCCTCGGATGGCTACACCTTC. The rearrangement joins TRBV4-1 to TRBJ1-2, with D tentatively TRBD1 (6 bases). The length of the CDR3 is 14 residues. V gave up 4 bases and J gave up 6 bases, with 15 bases separating them. The germline V gene encodes CDR1 MGHRA and CDR2 YSYEKL.

The V gene is TRBV2, the J gene TRBJ1-1; no clear D. Deletions cut 10 bases from V and 1 base from J, with 16 bases between. This CDR3 has 14 residues. The germline V gene has CDR1 SNHLY and CDR2 FYNNEI. The CDR3 region has the DNA TGTGCCACACGACAATCCGGGGAGAACACTGAAGCTTTCTTT. Protein sequence: CATRQSGENTEAFF.

The CDR3 reads CASSLTVGVNNEQFF. The CDR3 region has the DNA TGTGCCAGCAGCTTAACGGTGGGAGTAAACAATGAGCAGTTCTTC. This chain uses TRBV7-2 with TRBJ2-1; D is possibly TRBD2 (5 bases). Germline lookup yields CDR1 SGHTA and CDR2 FQGNSA. V shed 2 bases and J shed 5 bases, with 13 bases lying between them. The CDR3 has 15 amino acids.

The chain recombines TRBV7-2 with TRBJ2-5, with TRBD2 as a possible D gene (5 bases). The germline CDR1 and CDR2 sequences are SGHTA and FQGNSA. This CDR3 has 15 residues. Trimming cost V 3 bases and J 2 bases, with 13 bases left between them. CDR3 residues: CASSFQTDLQETQYF. The DNA for the CDR3 is TGTGCCAGCAGCTTTCAGACGGACTTGCAAGAGACCCAGTACTTC.

This chain links TRBV27 with TRBJ2-3, with unresolved D. The CDR3 is 15 residues long. V gave up 3 bases and J gave up 1 base, with 11 bases separating them. Germline lookup yields CDR1 MNHEY and CDR2 SMNVEV (reference sequence). The CDR3 nucleotides are TGTGCCAGCAGTTTCGATCTTCGGGGCACAGATACGCAGTATTTT. It codes for CASSFDLRGTDTQYF.

The rearrangement uses TRBV7-2 and TRBJ2-7, with D uncertain. Germline V gene sequence: CDR1 SGHTA, CDR2 FQGNSA. This CDR3 contains 13 residues. V was trimmed by 3 bases and J by 2 bases, leaving 8 bases between them. The CDR3 region has the DNA TGTGCCAGCAGCTTGGAGTTCGCCTACGAGCAGTACTTC. Translated: CASSLEFAYEQYF.

The chain links TRBV6-6 to TRBJ2-3; 7 bases align to TRBD1. Germline values: CDR1 MNHNY, CDR2 SVGAGI (reference sequence). This CDR3 region has 12 residues. Trimming took 6 bases from V and 4 from J; bases not matched to a gene: 1. CDR3 nucleotide sequence: TGTGCCAGCAGACAGGGGCCAGATACGCAGTATTTT. Translation gives CASRQGPDTQYF.

V gene TRBV5-1 combines with J gene TRBJ1-1; weak D call: TRBD1 (5 bases). CDR1 is SGHRS, CDR2 YFSETQ, per germline. The CDR3 runs to 15 residues. Trimming pared 0 bases from V and 2 bases from J, leaving 11 bases between. CDR3 sequence (DNA): TGCGCCAGCAGCTTGGCTCAGGGAGGAAACACTGAAGCTTTCTTT. Translation gives CASSLAQGGNTEAFF.

The chain uses TRBV29-1 and TRBJ1-1; D is unclear. Germline assignment: CDR1 SQVTM and CDR2 ANQGSEA. The CDR3 loop spans 12 amino acids. Trimming stripped 4 bases from V and 4 bases from J, with 10 bases between. The DNA of the CDR3 is TGCAGCGTTGGGGAGTTCTCCACTGAAGCTTTCTTT. Translation: CSVGEFSTEAFF.

This chain joins TRBV15 and TRBJ2-3; 12 bases map to TRBD2. V was pared by 5 bases and J by 2 bases, with 5 bases of the junction left unmatched. The CDR3 has 16 residues. In germline, CDR1 is LNHNV, CDR2 YYDKDF (reference sequence). The chain's CDR3 is CATSGGTSGPTDTQYF. For the CDR3, the DNA is TGTGCCACCAGCGGCGGGACTAGCGGGCCCACAGATACGCAGTATTTT. The whole variable domain, filled in from reference TRBV15 and TRBJ2-3, reads DAMVIQNPRYQVTQFGKPVTLSCSQTLNHNVMYWYQQKSSQAPKLLFHYYDKDFNNEADTPDNFQSRRPNTSFCFLDIRSPGLGDTAMYLCATSGGTSGPTDTQYFGPGTRLTVL.

The chain links TRBV27 to TRBJ2-3; TRBD2 agrees at 9 bases. J lost 2 bases, V lost 9 bases, and 6 bases had no gene match. Germline V gene data show CDR1 as MNHEY and CDR2 as SMNVEV (reference sequence). The CDR3 loop spans 14 amino acids. Here the CDR3 reads CASRLAASTDTQYF. The CDR3 DNA is TGTGCCAGTCGACTAGCGGCATCCACAGATACGCAGTATTTT.

This rearrangement joins TRBV14 to TRBJ2-7; 9 bases fit TRBD2. The CDR3 runs 15 residues. Germline-derived CDR1 and CDR2 are SGHDN and FVKESK. With 0 bases clipped from V and 4 bases from J, the junction kept 4 bases outside the gene matches. DNA of the CDR3: TGTGCCAGCAGCCAAGATAAGGGACTAGCTTACGAGCAGTACTTC. It yields the protein CASSQDKGLAYEQYF. The variable domain in full, with the rest retrieved from reference TRBV14 and TRBJ2-7, is EAGVTQFPSHSVIEKGQTVTLRCDPISGHDNLYWYRRVMGKEIKFLLHFVKESKQDESGMPNNRFLAERTGGTYSTLKVQPAELEDSGVYFCASSQDKGLAYEQYFGPGTRLTVT.

This chain connects TRBV28 to TRBJ2-7, with D possibly being TRBD2 (6 bases). Germline CDR1 reads MDHEN; CDR2 reads SYDVKM. CDR3 length: 12 amino acids. Trimming stripped 6 bases from V and 3 bases from J, with 9 bases between. The CDR3 DNA sequence: TGTGCCAGCAGGACCGGGAGCTACGAGCAGTACTTC. Translation gives CASRTGSYEQYF.

This clone was counted a few times. The rearrangement links TRBV7-8 to TRBJ2-2, with a tentative D call TRBD2 (6 bases). The CDR3 consists of 15 residues. CDR1 is SGHVS, CDR2 FQNEAQ, per germline. V lost 8 bases, J lost 0 bases, and 13 bases lay in between. The DNA for the CDR3 is TGTGCCAGCTTGTTCGGCGGGACGAACACCGGGGAGCTGTTTTTT. This sequence encodes CASLFGGTNTGELFF.

The CDR3 is CASSQDVLLAGRTKGTQYF. CDR3 bases: TGCGCCAGCAGCCAAGATGTGTTGCTAGCGGGAAGGACTAAGGGTACGCAGTATTTT. V and J are TRBV4-1 and TRBJ2-3; 9 bases align to TRBD2. J gave up 8 bases and V 0 bases, and 18 bases lay outside the gene matches. The CDR3 has 19 amino acids. Germline V gene sequence: CDR1 MGHRA, CDR2 YSYEKL.